This TCR beta chain comes out of a study of shared clonotypes between healthy human individuals. This CDR3 is built from 15 residues. CDR1 is SGHRS, CDR2 YFSETQ, per germline. Trimming took 0 bases from V and 5 from J; bases not matched to a gene: 7. TCRdb's copy holds only in-frame clones and misses some; the assay was immunoSEQ multiplex PCR. The table has 2 million to 2.5 million clones, around 92% seen once. Notes on the study in general: Compared with memory subsets, naive subsets generally had larger estimated richness.

A remark on this clone: What it recognizes is unknown.

The sequenced material came from naive CD4+ T cells from PBMCs. As for subset: CD45RA+ positively selected. This clonotype originated in a man between 18 and 35 years old in good health. Some clones in this sample may be carry-over from other donors' samples. The chain is built from TRBV5-1 and TRBJ2-5; 7 nucleotides agree with TRBD2. The CDR3 coding sequence is TGCGCCAGCAGCTTGGAACCGGGAGGTGTGGAGACCCAGTACTTC. It is translated as CASSLEPGGVETQYF. The complete variable domain, with remaining parts taken from reference TRBV5-1 and TRBJ2-5, reads KAGVTQTPRYLIKTRGQQVTLSCSPISGHRSVSWYQQTPGQGLQFLFEYFSETQRNKGNFPGRFSGRQFSNSRSEMNVSTLELGDSALYLCASSLEPGGVETQYFGPGTRLLVL.